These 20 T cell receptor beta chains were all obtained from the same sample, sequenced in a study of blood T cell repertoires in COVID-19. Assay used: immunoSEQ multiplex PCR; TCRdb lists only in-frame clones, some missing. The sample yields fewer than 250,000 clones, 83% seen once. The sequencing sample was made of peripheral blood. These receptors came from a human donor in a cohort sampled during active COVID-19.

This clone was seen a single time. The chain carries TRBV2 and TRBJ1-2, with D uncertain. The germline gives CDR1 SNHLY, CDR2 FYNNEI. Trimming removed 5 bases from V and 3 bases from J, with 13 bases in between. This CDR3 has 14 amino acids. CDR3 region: CASSPGEGYYGYTF. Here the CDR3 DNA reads TGTGCCAGCAGTCCCGGGGAGGGATACTATGGCTACACCTTC.

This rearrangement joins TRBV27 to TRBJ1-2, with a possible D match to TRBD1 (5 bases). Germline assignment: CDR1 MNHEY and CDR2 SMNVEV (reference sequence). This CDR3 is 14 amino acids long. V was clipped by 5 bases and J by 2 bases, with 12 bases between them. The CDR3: CASSPRDLNYGYTF. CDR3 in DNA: TGTGCCAGCAGTCCTAGGGACTTAAACTATGGCTACACCTTC.

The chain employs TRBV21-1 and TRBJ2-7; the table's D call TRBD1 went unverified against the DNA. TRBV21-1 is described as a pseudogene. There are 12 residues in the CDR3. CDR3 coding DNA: TGTGCCACTCGACAGGGGGAATACGAGCAGTACTTC. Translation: CATRQGEYEQYF.

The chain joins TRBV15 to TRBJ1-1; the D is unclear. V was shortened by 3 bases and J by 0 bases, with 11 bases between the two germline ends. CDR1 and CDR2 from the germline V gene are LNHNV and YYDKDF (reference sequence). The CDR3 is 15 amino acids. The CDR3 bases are TGTGCCACCAGCAGGGCAAACAGCCTGAACACTGAAGCTTTCTTT. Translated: CATSRANSLNTEAFF.

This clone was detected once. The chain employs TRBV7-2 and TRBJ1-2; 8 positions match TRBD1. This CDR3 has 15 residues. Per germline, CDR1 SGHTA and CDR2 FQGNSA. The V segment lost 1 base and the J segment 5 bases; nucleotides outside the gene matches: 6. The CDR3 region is CASSLGQGAGYGYTF. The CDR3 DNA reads TGTGCCAGCAGCTTAGGCCAGGGGGCGGGGTATGGCTACACCTTC.

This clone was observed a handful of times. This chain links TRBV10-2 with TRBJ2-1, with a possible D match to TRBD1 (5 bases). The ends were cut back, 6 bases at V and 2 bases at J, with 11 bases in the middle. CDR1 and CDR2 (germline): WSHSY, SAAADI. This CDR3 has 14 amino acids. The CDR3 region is CASRMGRAYNEQFF. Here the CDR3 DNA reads TGCGCCAGCAGAATGGGCAGGGCCTACAATGAGCAGTTCTTC.

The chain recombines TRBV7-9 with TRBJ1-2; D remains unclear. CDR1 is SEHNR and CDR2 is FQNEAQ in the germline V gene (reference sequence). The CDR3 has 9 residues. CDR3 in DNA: TGTCAGGTGTACTATGGCTACACCTTC. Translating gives CQVYYGYTF.

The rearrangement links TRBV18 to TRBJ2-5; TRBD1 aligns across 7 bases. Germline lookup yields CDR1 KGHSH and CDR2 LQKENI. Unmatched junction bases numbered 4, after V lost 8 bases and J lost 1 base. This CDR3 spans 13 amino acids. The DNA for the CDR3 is TGTGCCAGCGTAGGGACAGCCCAAGAGACCCAGTACTTC. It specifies CASVGTAQETQYF.

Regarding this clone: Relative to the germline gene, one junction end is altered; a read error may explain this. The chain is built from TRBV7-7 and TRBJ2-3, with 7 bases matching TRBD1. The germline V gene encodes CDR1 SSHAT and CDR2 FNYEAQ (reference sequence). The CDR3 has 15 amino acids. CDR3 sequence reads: CASSLGGQSTDTQYF. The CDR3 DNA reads TGTGCTAGCAGCTTAGGGGGCCAGAGCACAGATACGCAGTATTTT.

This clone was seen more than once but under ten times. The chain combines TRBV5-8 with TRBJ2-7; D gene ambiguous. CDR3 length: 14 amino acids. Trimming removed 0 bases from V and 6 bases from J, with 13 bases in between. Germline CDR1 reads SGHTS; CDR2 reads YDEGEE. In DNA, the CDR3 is TGTGCCAGCAGCTTGGGTGAGCCTCCCGGCGAGCAGTACTTC. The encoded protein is CASSLGEPPGEQYF. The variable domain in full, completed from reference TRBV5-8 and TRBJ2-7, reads EAGVTQSPTHLIKTRGQQATLRCSPISGHTSVYWYQQALGLGLQFLLWYDEGEERNRGNFPPRFSGRQFPNYSSELNVNALELEDSALYLCASSLGEPPGEQYFGPGTRLTVT.

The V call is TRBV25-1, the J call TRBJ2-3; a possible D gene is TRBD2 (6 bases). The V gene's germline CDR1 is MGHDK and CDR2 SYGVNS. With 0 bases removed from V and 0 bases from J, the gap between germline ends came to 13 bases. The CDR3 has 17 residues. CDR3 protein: CASSEYRSGPSTDTQYF. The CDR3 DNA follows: TGTGCCAGCAGTGAATATCGTAGCGGCCCTAGCACAGATACGCAGTATTTT.

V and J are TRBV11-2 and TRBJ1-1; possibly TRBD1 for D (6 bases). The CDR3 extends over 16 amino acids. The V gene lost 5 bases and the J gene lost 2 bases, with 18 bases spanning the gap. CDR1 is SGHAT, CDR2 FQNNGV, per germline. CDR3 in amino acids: CASSRSGTRSNTEAFF. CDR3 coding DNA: TGTGCCAGCAGCCGATCCGGGACAAGAAGTAACACTGAAGCTTTCTTT.

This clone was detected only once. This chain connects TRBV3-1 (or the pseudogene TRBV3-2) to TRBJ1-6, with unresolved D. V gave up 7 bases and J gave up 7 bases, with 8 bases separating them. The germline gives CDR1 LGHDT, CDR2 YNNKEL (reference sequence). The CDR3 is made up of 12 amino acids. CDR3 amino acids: CASNLPNSPLHF. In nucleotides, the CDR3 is TGTGCCAGCAACCTACCCAATTCACCCCTCCACTTT.

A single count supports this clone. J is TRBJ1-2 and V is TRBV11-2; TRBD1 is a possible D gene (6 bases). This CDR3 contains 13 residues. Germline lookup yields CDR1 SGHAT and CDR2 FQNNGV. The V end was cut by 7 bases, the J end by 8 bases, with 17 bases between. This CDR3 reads CASNSGGLGGYTF. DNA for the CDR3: TGTGCCAGCAACTCTGGGGGCTTGGGAGGCTACACCTTC.

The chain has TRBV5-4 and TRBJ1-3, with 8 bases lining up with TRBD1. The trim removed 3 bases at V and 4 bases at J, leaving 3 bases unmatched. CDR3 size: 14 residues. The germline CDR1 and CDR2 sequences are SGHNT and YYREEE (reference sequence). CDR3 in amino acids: CASSSGQGGNTIYF. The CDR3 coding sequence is TGTGCCAGCAGCTCTGGACAGGGCGGAAACACCATATATTTT.

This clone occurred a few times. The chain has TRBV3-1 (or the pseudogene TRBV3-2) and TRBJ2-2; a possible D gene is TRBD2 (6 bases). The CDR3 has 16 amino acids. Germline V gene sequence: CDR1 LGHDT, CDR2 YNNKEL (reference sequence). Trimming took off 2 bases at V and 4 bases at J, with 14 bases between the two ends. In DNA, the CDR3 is TGTGCCAGCAGCCAACGGGGCGGGGTCGGCACCGGGGAGCTGTTTTTT. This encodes CASSQRGGVGTGELFF.

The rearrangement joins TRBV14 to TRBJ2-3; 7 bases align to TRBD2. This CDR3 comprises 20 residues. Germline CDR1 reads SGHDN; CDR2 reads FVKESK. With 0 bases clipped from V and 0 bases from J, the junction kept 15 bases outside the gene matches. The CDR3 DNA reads TGTGCCAGCAGCCAAGAGATACCCCTCCTAGCGGATTATAGCACAGATACGCAGTATTTT. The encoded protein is CASSQEIPLLADYSTDTQYF. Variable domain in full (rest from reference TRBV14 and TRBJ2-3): EAGVTQFPSHSVIEKGQTVTLRCDPISGHDNLYWYRRVMGKEIKFLLHFVKESKQDESGMPNNRFLAERTGGTYSTLKVQPAELEDSGVYFCASSQEIPLLADYSTDTQYFGPGTRLTVL.

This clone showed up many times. The CDR3 DNA sequence: TGTGCCAGCAGCTTGTCCGGGAGCTCCTATAATTCACCCCTCCACTTT. Residues: CASSLSGSSYNSPLHF. The rearrangement uses TRBV5-4 and TRBJ1-6; D unresolved. The V gene's germline CDR1 is SGHNT and CDR2 YYREEE (reference sequence). V gave up 1 base and J gave up 0 bases, with 8 bases separating them. The CDR3 loop spans 16 amino acids.

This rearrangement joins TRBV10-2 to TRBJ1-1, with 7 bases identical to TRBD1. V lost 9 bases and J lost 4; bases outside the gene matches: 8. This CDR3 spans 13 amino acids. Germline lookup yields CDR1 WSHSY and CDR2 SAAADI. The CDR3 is CASLTGNVTEAFF. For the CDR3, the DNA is TGCGCCAGTCTGACAGGGAATGTCACTGAAGCTTTCTTT.

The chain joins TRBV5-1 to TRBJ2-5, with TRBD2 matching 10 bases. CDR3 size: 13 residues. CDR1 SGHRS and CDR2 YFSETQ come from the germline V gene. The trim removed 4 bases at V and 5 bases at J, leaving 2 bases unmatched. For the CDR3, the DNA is TGCGCCAGCAGCCGTAGCGGGGGGGAGACCCAGTACTTC. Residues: CASSRSGGETQYF.